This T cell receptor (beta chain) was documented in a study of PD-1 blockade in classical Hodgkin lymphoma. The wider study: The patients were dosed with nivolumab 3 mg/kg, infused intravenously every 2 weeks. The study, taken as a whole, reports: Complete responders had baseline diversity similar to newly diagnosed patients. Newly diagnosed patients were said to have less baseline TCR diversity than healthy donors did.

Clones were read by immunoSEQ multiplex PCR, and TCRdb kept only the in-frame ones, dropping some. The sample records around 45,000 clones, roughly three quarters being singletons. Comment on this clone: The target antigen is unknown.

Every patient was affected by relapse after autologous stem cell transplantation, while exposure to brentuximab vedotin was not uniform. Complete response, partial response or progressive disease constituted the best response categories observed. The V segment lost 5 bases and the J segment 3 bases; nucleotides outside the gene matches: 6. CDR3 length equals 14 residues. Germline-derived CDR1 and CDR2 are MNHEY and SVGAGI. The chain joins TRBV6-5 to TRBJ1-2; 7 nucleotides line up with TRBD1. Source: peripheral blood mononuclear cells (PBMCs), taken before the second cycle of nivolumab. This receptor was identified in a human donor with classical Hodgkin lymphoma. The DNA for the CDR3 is TGTGCCAGCAGTCACACAGGGGAAGACTATGGCTACACCTTC. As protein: CASSHTGEDYGYTF.